This record covers a single T cell receptor (beta chain). The data belong to a study of control samples from healthy donors and cancer patients. Trimming removed 1 base from V and 0 bases from J, with 9 bases in between. The CDR3 is 16 amino acids. The V gene's germline CDR1 is KGHDR and CDR2 SFDVKD. The repertoire was sequenced with immunoSEQ multiplex PCR; TCRdb's copy has only in-frame clones and lacks some. In the table there are about 41,000 clones, roughly 94% of which are singletons. The chain recombines TRBV24-1 with TRBJ2-1, with D perhaps matching TRBD2 (5 bases). Sequencing input: blood. This TCR was recovered from a man between 60 and 70 years old in good health. CDR3 sequence (DNA): TGTGCCACCAGTGATTTCGGGGAAAGCTCCTACAATGAGCAGTTCTTC. Translating gives CATSDFGESSYNEQFF.